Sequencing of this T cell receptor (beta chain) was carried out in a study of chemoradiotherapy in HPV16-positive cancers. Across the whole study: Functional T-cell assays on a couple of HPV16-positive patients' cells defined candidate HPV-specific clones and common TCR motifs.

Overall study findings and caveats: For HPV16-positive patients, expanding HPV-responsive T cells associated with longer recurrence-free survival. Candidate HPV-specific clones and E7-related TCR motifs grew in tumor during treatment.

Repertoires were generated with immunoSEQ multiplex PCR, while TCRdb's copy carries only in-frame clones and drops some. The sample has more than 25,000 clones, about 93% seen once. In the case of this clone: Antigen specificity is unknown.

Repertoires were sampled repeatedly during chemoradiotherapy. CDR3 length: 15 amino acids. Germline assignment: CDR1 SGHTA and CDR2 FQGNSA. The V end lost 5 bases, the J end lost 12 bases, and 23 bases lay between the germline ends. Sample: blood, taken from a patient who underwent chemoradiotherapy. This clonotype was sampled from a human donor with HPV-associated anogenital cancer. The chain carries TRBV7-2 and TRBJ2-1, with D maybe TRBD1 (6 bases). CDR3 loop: CASSPSHLQGWGQFF. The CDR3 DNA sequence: TGTGCCAGCAGCCCTTCCCACCTACAGGGTTGGGGGCAGTTCTTC.